The text below deals with one TCR beta chain. These data come from a study of blood T cell repertoires in COVID-19. Study in general: The study drew acute and convalescent COVID-19 samples from the United States, Italy and Spain. The cDNA or gDNA used as material had been derived from T cells, B-cell-depleted T cells, or PBMCs.

Original processing methods: Estimation of nucleated cell counts relied on the amplification of reference gene primers. The method was immunoSEQ multiplex PCR; TCRdb's version includes in-frame clones alone and lacks a portion of them. V and J calls and clone size are given by that table; D and trimming were obtained from the DNA. The table records roughly 90,000 clones, about 80% of them present only once. Germline V gene lookup returns CDR1 GTSNPN and CDR2 SVGIG (reference sequence). The CDR3 extends over 13 amino acids. V lost 3 bases, J lost 4 bases, and 9 bases lay in between. This chain joins TRBV30 and TRBJ2-2; D is possibly TRBD2 (6 bases). This clonotype originated in an older woman with acute or convalescent COVID-19. Material: peripheral blood. As DNA, the CDR3 is TGTGCCTGGAGACTCGGGGGCACCGGGGAGCTGTTTTTT. Translating gives CAWRLGGTGELFF.